The 26 T cell receptor beta chains listed next were all sequenced from one sample in a study of T cell clusters in autoimmune cytopenias (dated by TCRdb to between 2018 and 2021). TCRdb shows the sequencer as Illumina MiSeq. TRB rearrangements were amplified by multiplex PCR following a touch-down protocol, with the TRB-A and TRB-B primer pools mixed in one tube. TCRdb reprocessed the raw reads; every CDR3 protein sequence is a single record, and DNA is not supplied. The table for this sample shows around 4,800 distinct CDR3 sequences. The ten biggest clones cover approximately 20% of the sample. For each sample, TRB amplification used roughly 270 ng of peripheral blood genomic DNA, equal to approximately 38,000 genome equivalents. The sequenced sample consisted of peripheral blood. These receptor sequences come from a human donor with an autoimmune cytopenia or autoimmune hepatitis (not recorded which).

This clonotype is deemed medium-sized (0.01 to 0.1%) by its frequency. V gene TRBV11-2 combines with J gene TRBJ2-1; TCRdb names TRBD2, which stays unverified in the absence of DNA. CDR1 and CDR2 (germline): SGHAT, FQNNGV. This CDR3 contains 16 residues. The CDR3 spells CASSSYSGREYNEQFF.

This chain connects TRBV14 to TRBJ1-2. Per germline, CDR1 SGHDN and CDR2 FVKESK. This CDR3 comprises 13 residues. The CDR3 spells CASSQDRLYGYTF.

This clonotype registers medium-sized (0.01 to 0.1%) by frequency. The CDR3 loop reads CASSKGGGRGYGYTF. V and J are TRBV5-4 and TRBJ1-2; the D call from TCRdb, TRBD1, cannot be confirmed without DNA. The CDR3 runs to 15 residues. Germline lookup yields CDR1 SGHNT and CDR2 YYREEE (reference sequence).

This clonotype shows up as medium-sized by frequency. The chain has TRBV6-5 and TRBJ1-4; TCRdb outputs TRBD1, but without DNA this stays unchecked. The CDR3 sequence is 16 residues long. In germline, CDR1 is MNHEY, CDR2 SVGAGI. CDR3: CASSYGGAGDYEKLFF.

This chain links TRBV5-4 with TRBJ2-5; TCRdb indicates TRBD2, and absent DNA this call remains unverified. Germline assignment: CDR1 SGHNT and CDR2 YYREEE (reference sequence). The CDR3 is 14 residues long. CDR3 residues: CASSLFSLSGTQYF.

This rearrangement joins TRBV2 to TRBJ2-4. From germline, CDR1 is SNHLY and CDR2 FYNNEI. CDR3 length equals 15 residues. CDR3 residues: CASSDRSLAKNIQYF.

Judged by frequency, this clonotype is medium-sized. The chain carries TRBV7-9 and TRBJ1-1; there is no DNA to check the TCRdb D call of TRBD1. The germline V gene encodes CDR1 SEHNR and CDR2 FQNEAQ (reference sequence). This CDR3 comprises 13 residues. The CDR3 sequence: CASVKGLDTEAFF.

Judged by frequency, this clonotype is medium-sized. The chain joins TRBV7-2 to TRBJ2-1; TCRdb returns TRBD1, unconfirmable since there is no DNA. CDR3 length: 16 residues. Germline V CDR1 and CDR2: SGHTA, FQGNSA. The CDR3 protein is CASSFEGGRSYNEQFF.

The chain links TRBV20-1 to TRBJ2-1; TCRdb outputs TRBD1, but without DNA this stays unchecked. The germline gives CDR1 DFQATT, CDR2 SNEGSKA (reference sequence). CDR3 length: 15 residues. CDR3 region: CSARIMRLSYNEQFF.

The chain has TRBV7-9 and TRBJ1-1; TCRdb's D gene call, TRBD1, goes unchecked for lack of DNA. The CDR3 runs 13 residues. Germline V gives CDR1 SEHNR, CDR2 FQNEAQ (reference sequence). The CDR3: CASRPTGASGAFF. Full variable domain (missing parts from reference TRBV7-9 and TRBJ1-1): DTGVSQNPRHKITKRGQNVTFRCDPISEHNRLYWYRQTLGQGPEFLTYFQNEAQLEKSRLLSDRFSAERPKGSFSTLEIQRTEQGDSAMYLCASRPTGASGAFFGQGTRLTVV.

Its frequency marks this clonotype as medium-sized. V and J are TRBV27 and TRBJ1-2; lacking DNA, the TRBD1 call made by TCRdb goes unchecked. The germline V gene has CDR1 MNHEY and CDR2 SMNVEV (reference sequence). This CDR3 contains 16 residues. The CDR3 loop is CASMPGTGGTNYGYTF.

V gene TRBV5-1 combines with J gene TRBJ2-7; the TRBD1 assignment by TCRdb is unverifiable without DNA. Germline loops: CDR1 SGHRS, CDR2 YFSETQ. This CDR3 region has 13 residues. The CDR3 is CASKRTPSYEQYF.

Frequency places this clonotype as medium-sized (0.01 to 0.1%). J is TRBJ2-3 and V is TRBV10-1; the D call from TCRdb, TRBD1, cannot be confirmed without DNA. CDR3 size: 15 residues. Germline CDR1 WNHNN, CDR2 SYGVQD (reference sequence). The CDR3 spells CASSESTQGPDTQYF.

This chain links TRBV29-1 with TRBJ1-2; TCRdb outputs TRBD1, but without DNA this stays unchecked. In germline, CDR1 is SQVTM, CDR2 ANQGSEA. There are 12 residues in the CDR3. The CDR3 is CSVTGGFYGYTF.

This clonotype ranks as medium-sized (0.01 to 0.1%) in terms of frequency. The chain recombines TRBV27 with TRBJ1-2; TCRdb's D call of TRBD1 is untestable without DNA. CDR3 length: 17 residues. CDR1 and CDR2 (germline): MNHEY, SMNVEV (reference sequence). CDR3: CASSLLGQTPGTDGYTF.

Considering frequency, this clonotype is medium-sized (0.01 to 0.1%). The V call is TRBV7-9, the J call TRBJ1-1; TCRdb's assignment of TRBD1 cannot be checked, as there is no DNA. The CDR3 totals 12 residues. Germline CDR1 reads SEHNR; CDR2 reads FQNEAQ (reference sequence). The CDR3: CASSFSDRAAFF.

This sequence joins TRBV7-3 and TRBJ1-1; TCRdb's D call of TRBD1 is untestable without DNA. The V gene's germline CDR1 is SGHTA and CDR2 FQGTGA. CDR3 length: 17 amino acids. This CDR3 reads CASSFLGTGGEGTEAFF.

In terms of frequency, this clonotype is medium-sized (0.01 to 0.1%). The chain links TRBV27 to TRBJ2-6; TCRdb reports TRBD2, a call that lacks DNA to check it against. There are 16 residues in the CDR3. Per the germline V gene, CDR1 is MNHEY and CDR2 is SMNVEV (reference sequence). The chain's CDR3 is CASSLFGPSGANVLTF.

This clonotype counts as medium-sized (0.01 to 0.1%) by frequency. This chain joins TRBV6-1 and TRBJ2-7. CDR1 is MNHNS, CDR2 SASEGT, per germline. CDR3 size: 12 residues. The CDR3 region is CASSDTTYEQYF.

The genes are TRBV7-2 and TRBJ1-2; there is no DNA to check the TCRdb D call of TRBD1. CDR1 is SGHTA, CDR2 FQGNSA, per germline. The CDR3 is made up of 15 amino acids. The CDR3 loop is CASSLAIPRGYGYTF.

This clonotype is medium-sized by frequency. The chain joins TRBV7-9 to TRBJ2-1; the D call of TRBD1 rests on TCRdb alone, since no DNA is present to check it. CDR1 is SEHNR, CDR2 FQNEAQ, per germline (reference sequence). The CDR3 totals 14 residues. The CDR3 sequence: CASSADRIFNEQFF. Together with reference TRBV7-9 and TRBJ2-1, the CDR3 gives the full variable domain: DTGVSQNPRHKITKRGQNVTFRCDPISEHNRLYWYRQTLGQGPEFLTYFQNEAQLEKSRLLSDRFSAERPKGSFSTLEIQRTEQGDSAMYLCASSADRIFNEQFFGPGTRLTVL.

The rearrangement uses TRBV5-5 and TRBJ2-1. This CDR3 contains 12 residues. CDR1 is SGHKS, CDR2 YYEKEE, per germline (reference sequence). This CDR3 reads CASSLGVNEQFF.

Measured by frequency, this clonotype is medium-sized. This chain links TRBV30 with TRBJ2-7; the D gene TCRdb calls, TRBD2, cannot be checked with no DNA. Germline assignment: CDR1 GTSNPN and CDR2 SVGIG (reference sequence). This CDR3 has 14 amino acids. This CDR3 reads CAWSVSGWANEQYF. Using reference TRBV30 and TRBJ2-7 for the parts outside the CDR3, the full variable domain is SQTIHQWPATLVQPVGSPLSLECTVEGTSNPNLYWYRQAAGRGLQLLFYSVGIGQISSEVPQNLSASRPQDRQFILSSKKLLLSDSGFYLCAWSVSGWANEQYFGPGTRLTVT.

The chain has TRBV7-9 and TRBJ1-6; TCRdb returns TRBD1, unconfirmable since there is no DNA. Germline V gene lookup returns CDR1 SEHNR and CDR2 FQNEAQ (reference sequence). The length of the CDR3 is 14 residues. This CDR3 reads CASSFARVSSPLHF.

Its frequency marks this clonotype as medium-sized (0.01 to 0.1%). The CDR3 reads CASTQTSGVHNEQFF. V gene TRBV7-2 combines with J gene TRBJ2-1; TCRdb proposes TRBD2, but this gene call is untestable without DNA. The CDR3 loop spans 15 amino acids. CDR1 and CDR2 from the germline V gene are SGHTA and FQGNSA.

This clonotype ranks as medium-sized (0.01 to 0.1%) in terms of frequency. The chain joins TRBV19 to TRBJ1-6; the D call of TRBD1 rests on TCRdb alone, since no DNA is present to check it. The germline V gene encodes CDR1 LNHDA and CDR2 SQIVND (reference sequence). The CDR3 has 14 residues. The CDR3 region is CASSSAQRNSPLHF.